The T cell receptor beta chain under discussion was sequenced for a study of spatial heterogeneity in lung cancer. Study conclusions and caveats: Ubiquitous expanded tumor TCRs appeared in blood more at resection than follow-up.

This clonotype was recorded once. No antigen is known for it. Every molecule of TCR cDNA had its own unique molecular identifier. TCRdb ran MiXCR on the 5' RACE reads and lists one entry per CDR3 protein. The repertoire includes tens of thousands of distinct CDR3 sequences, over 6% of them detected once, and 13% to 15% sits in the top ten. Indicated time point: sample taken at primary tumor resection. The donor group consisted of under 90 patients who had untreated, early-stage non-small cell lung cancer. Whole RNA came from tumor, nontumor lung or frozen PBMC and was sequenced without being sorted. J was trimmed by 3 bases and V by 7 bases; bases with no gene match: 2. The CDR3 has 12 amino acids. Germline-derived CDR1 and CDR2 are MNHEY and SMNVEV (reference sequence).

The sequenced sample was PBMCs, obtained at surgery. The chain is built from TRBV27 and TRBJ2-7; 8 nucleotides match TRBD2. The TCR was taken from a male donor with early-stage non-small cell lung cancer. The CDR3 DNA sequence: TGTGCCAGCACGGGGGGGGGCTACGAGCAGTACTTC. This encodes CASTGGGYEQYF.